The 20 T cell receptor beta chains presented below share a single source sample, sequenced in a study of blood T cell repertoires in COVID-19 (dated by TCRdb to about 2020). To prepare the library, the immunoSEQ multiplex PCR assay was applied. TCRdb took over this immuneACCESS table, retaining in-frame rearrangements with V and J assigned. Such tables are incomplete; in checked studies, under half of the missing clones stem from an unresolved V gene, and the remainder is unexplained. This sample comprises 100,000 to 150,000 clones, 75% to 85% of them detected only once. In total, the top ten clones hold about 39% of the sample. The material sequenced was peripheral blood. These receptors all come from a man aged 40-55 years with active or convalescent COVID-19.

This chain links TRBV6-6 with TRBJ1-5; 7 bases fit TRBD1. Germline V CDR1 and CDR2: MNHNY, SVGAGI (reference sequence). Trimming cost V 2 bases and J 4 bases; bases outside gene matches: 8. This CDR3 is built from 16 residues. For the CDR3, the DNA is TGTGCCAGCAGTTACACCCCGGGACAGAATAATCAGCCCCAGCATTTT. Protein: CASSYTPGQNNQPQHF.

In this sample, this clone turned up once. The chain links TRBV3-1 (or the pseudogene TRBV3-2) to TRBJ1-1; D is perhaps TRBD1 (6 bases). The CDR3 has 12 residues. CDR1 is LGHDT, CDR2 YNNKEL, per germline (reference sequence). V lost 4 bases and J 8 bases, leaving 11 bases between the germline ends. The CDR3 region is CASSPSTGEAFF. The CDR3 nucleotides read TGTGCCAGCAGCCCTTCGACAGGAGAAGCTTTCTTT.

The rearrangement links TRBV19 to TRBJ2-5; the match to TRBD2 covers 7 bases. In germline, CDR1 is LNHDA, CDR2 SQIVND (reference sequence). V lost 3 bases, J lost 2 bases, and 3 bases stayed unmatched. The CDR3 is 14 residues long. CDR3 loop: CASSITGGQETQYF. The CDR3 DNA reads as TGTGCCAGTAGTATTACGGGGGGACAAGAGACCCAGTACTTC.

This chain connects TRBV12-3 or TRBV12-4 to TRBJ2-1, with D perhaps matching TRBD1 (5 bases). Trimming removed 10 bases at V and 6 bases at J, with 16 bases between. This CDR3 comprises 13 residues. CDR3 nucleotide sequence: TGTGCCACCGCCAGAAGGGGATTCAATGAGCAGTTCTTC. It translates to CATARRGFNEQFF.

The chain has TRBV28 and TRBJ2-7, with 8 bases fitting TRBD1. This CDR3 spans 12 amino acids. The germline V gene encodes CDR1 MDHEN and CDR2 SYDVKM. V was pared by 10 bases and J by 5 bases, with 7 bases of the junction left unmatched. Here the CDR3 DNA reads TGTGCCACAATGACAGGGGAAGACGAGCAGTACTTC. Protein sequence: CATMTGEDEQYF.

This chain joins TRBV7-2 and TRBJ2-5; possibly TRBD1 for D (6 bases). Trimming took off 5 bases at V and 0 bases at J, with 13 bases between the two ends. The CDR3 loop spans 15 amino acids. The germline V gene has CDR1 SGHTA and CDR2 FQGNSA. The CDR3 is CASSRTGQYQETQYF. In DNA, the CDR3 is TGTGCCAGCAGCCGGACTGGACAGTACCAAGAGACCCAGTACTTC.

Sample share makes this clone medium-sized. The rearrangement links TRBV7-6 to TRBJ1-5; D remains ambiguous. CDR3 length: 13 residues. Trimming removed 1 base at V and 5 bases at J, with 6 bases between. Per germline, CDR1 SGHVS and CDR2 FNYEAQ. CDR3 sequence: CASSLDDYQPQHF. Here the CDR3 DNA reads TGTGCCAGCAGCTTAGATGACTATCAGCCCCAGCATTTT. Complete variable domain (other parts from reference TRBV7-6 and TRBJ1-5): GAGVSQSPRYKVTKRGQDVALRCDPISGHVSLYWYRQALGQGPEFLTYFNYEAQQDKSGLPNDRFSAERPEGSISTLTIQRTEQRDSAMYRCASSLDDYQPQHFGDGTRLSIL.

The J gene is TRBJ2-7, the V gene TRBV29-1; 11 bases are a match to TRBD2. The CDR3 runs to 13 residues. V was clipped by 6 bases and J by 2 bases; unmatched bases: 3. The germline CDR1 and CDR2 sequences are SQVTM and ANQGSEA. CDR3 protein: CSVRTSGPYEQYF. The CDR3 bases are TGCAGCGTCCGGACTAGCGGGCCCTACGAGCAGTACTTC.

V is TRBV7-9 and J is TRBJ2-5; 8 nucleotides line up with TRBD2. Looked up from germline, CDR1 is SEHNR and CDR2 is FQNEAQ (reference sequence). V lost 2 bases and J lost 5; bases outside the gene matches: 16. The CDR3 extends over 18 amino acids. As DNA, the CDR3 is TGTGCCAGCAGCTTATACGGCGCGGGCGGGAGGTCGCGGGAGACCCAGTACTTC. It codes for CASSLYGAGGRSRETQYF.

The chain has TRBV19 and TRBJ1-1, with D uncertain. CDR1 and CDR2 from the germline V gene are LNHDA and SQIVND (reference sequence). CDR3 size: 13 residues. The germline V and J ends were trimmed by 7 bases and 8 bases, with 17 bases remaining between them. Written as DNA, the CDR3 is TGTGCCAGTAACCTCCCAGGCAACCTCGAAGCTTTCTTT. Protein: CASNLPGNLEAFF.

This chain connects TRBV6-1 to TRBJ1-2, with no clear D. Germline lookup yields CDR1 MNHNS and CDR2 SASEGT. Trimming took off 0 bases at V and 4 bases at J, with 15 bases between the two ends. This CDR3 region has 16 residues. The CDR3 DNA reads TGTGCCAGCAGTGAAGCCCTCTCGTTCGGGTTCTATGGCTACACCTTC. Translating gives CASSEALSFGFYGYTF.

V and J are TRBV27 and TRBJ2-1, with 11 bases lining up with TRBD2. The J segment lost 8 bases and the V segment lost 5 bases, leaving 11 bases of the junction unmatched. CDR1 is MNHEY, CDR2 SMNVEV, per germline (reference sequence). CDR3 length equals 16 residues. CDR3 sequence (DNA): TGTGCCAGCAGTCCGCCCACTAGCGGGAGTTTCCATGAGCAGTTCTTC. Translating it yields CASSPPTSGSFHEQFF.

The chain uses TRBV7-3 and TRBJ1-3, with a tentative D call TRBD1 (6 bases). The length of the CDR3 is 16 residues. In germline, CDR1 is SGHTA, CDR2 FQGTGA. The V gene lost 3 bases and the J gene lost 3 bases, with 15 bases spanning the gap. CDR3 in DNA: TGTGCCAGCAGCTTGGGGGGGCCTGGAAATGGAAACACCATATATTTT. It is translated as CASSLGGPGNGNTIYF.

V is TRBV27 and J is TRBJ1-6; 8 nucleotides line up with TRBD1. V dropped 7 bases and J dropped 11; count of bases not matched to a gene: 10. The germline V gene has CDR1 MNHEY and CDR2 SMNVEV (reference sequence). The CDR3 has 14 residues. CDR3 region: CASKSEDRVTPLHF. In nucleotides, the CDR3 is TGTGCCAGCAAATCTGAGGACAGGGTGACACCCCTCCACTTT.

The chain carries TRBV15 and TRBJ1-2; D gene ambiguous. V was pared by 4 bases and J by 4 bases, with 13 bases between. Germline assignment: CDR1 LNHNV and CDR2 YYDKDF (reference sequence). This CDR3 region has 14 residues. The chain's CDR3 is CATSTDQISYGYTF. The CDR3 region has the DNA TGTGCCACCAGCACAGACCAGATCTCCTATGGCTACACCTTC.

The rearrangement links TRBV7-6 to TRBJ1-5, with TRBD1 matching over 9 bases. V gave up 3 bases and J gave up 7 bases; unmatched junction bases: 10. The CDR3 runs to 16 residues. Germline V gives CDR1 SGHVS, CDR2 FNYEAQ. The CDR3 DNA reads as TGTGCCAGCAGCTTTTATCCGGGACAGGGTACGCAGCCCCAGCATTTT. This codes for CASSFYPGQGTQPQHF.

V is TRBV5-1 and J is TRBJ1-5, with 9 bases matching TRBD1. J gave up 4 bases and V 5 bases, and 4 bases lay outside the gene matches. CDR1 SGHRS and CDR2 YFSETQ come from the germline V gene. CDR3 length equals 14 residues. CDR3 nucleotides: TGCGCCAGCAGAGAGGGGACAGGGAATCAGCCCCAGCATTTT. It translates to CASREGTGNQPQHF.

J is TRBJ1-3 and V is TRBV19, with a possible D match to TRBD1 (6 bases). The CDR3 extends over 13 amino acids. Trimming took off 7 bases at V and 7 bases at J, with 14 bases between the two ends. Per germline, CDR1 LNHDA and CDR2 SQIVND (reference sequence). The CDR3, as DNA: TGTGCCAGTAATTCTGGGGGCAGTAACACCATATATTTT. Translated: CASNSGGSNTIYF.

The genes are TRBV28 and TRBJ1-1; 7 bases match TRBD1. The CDR3 covers 16 residues. Germline V gene data show CDR1 as MDHEN and CDR2 as SYDVKM. V shed 6 bases and J 2 bases; nucleotides not matched to a gene: 12. The CDR3 loop reads CASRPPPGTDNTEAFF. DNA for the CDR3: TGTGCCAGCAGACCTCCCCCCGGGACAGATAACACTGAAGCTTTCTTT.

The V gene is TRBV30, the J gene TRBJ1-2; a possible D gene is TRBD1 (5 bases). The CDR3 runs 11 residues. V was shortened by 3 bases and J by 6 bases, with 8 bases between the two germline ends. CDR1 and CDR2 (germline): GTSNPN, SVGIG (reference sequence). The CDR3 DNA reads TGTGCCTGGAGGCAGGGCCATGGCTACACCTTC. Its translation is CAWRQGHGYTF.